The clone carrying this TCR beta chain was seen more than once but under ten times. The CDR3 sequence is 14 residues long. Germline V gene lookup returns CDR1 GTSNPN and CDR2 SVGIG (reference sequence). V lost 2 bases, J lost 6 bases, and 4 bases stayed unmatched. The repertoire was sequenced with immunoSEQ multiplex PCR; TCRdb's copy has only in-frame clones and lacks some. The sample yields about 51,000 clones, roughly 86% seen once. The diagnosis in patients was locally advanced or metastatic urothelial carcinoma. The sample originates from a study of PD-L1 blockade in urothelial cancer. This chain links TRBV30 with TRBJ2-3, with 11 bases matching TRBD2. The receptor comes from a man in his sixties with urothelial cancer. The sequences come from PBMCs, collected around atezolizumab (anti-PD-L1) treatment. The CDR3: CAWSSSGGADTQYF. CDR3 DNA sequence: TGTGCCTGGAGTAGTAGCGGGGGGGCGGATACGCAGTATTTT.